This T cell receptor beta chain is drawn from a study of T-cell memory formation after mild COVID-19. Germline-derived CDR1 and CDR2 are LGHNA and YNFKEQ. V lost 4 bases, J lost 7 bases, and 20 bases lay in between. This CDR3 has 16 amino acids. The sample holds a few counts of this clonotype. Via MiXCR, TCRdb re-called the 5' RACE reads, giving one row per CDR3 protein. The repertoire has roughly 120,000 distinct CDR3 sequences, roughly 15% of them found once; the top ten carry about 15%. V usage is TRBV4-2 and J usage is TRBJ2-1, with D perhaps TRBD1 or TRBD2 (5 bases each). The TCR originated in an adult woman who had mild COVID-19 (a few samples of this study predate the infection). Cell type and time point are not known. What was sequenced was PBMCs or a T cell subset sorted from them (not recorded which). CDR3 nucleotide sequence: TGTGCCAGCAGCCGAGAGGGGAGCGGCTTCTCTAATGAGCAGTTCTTC. This codes for CASSREGSGFSNEQFF.